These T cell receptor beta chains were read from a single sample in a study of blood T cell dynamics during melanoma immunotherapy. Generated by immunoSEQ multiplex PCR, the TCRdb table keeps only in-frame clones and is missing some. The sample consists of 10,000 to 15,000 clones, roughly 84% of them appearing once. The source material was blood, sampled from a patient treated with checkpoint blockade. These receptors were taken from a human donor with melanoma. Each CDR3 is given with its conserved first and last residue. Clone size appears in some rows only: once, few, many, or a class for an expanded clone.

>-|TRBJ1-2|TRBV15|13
CATSVSAGYGYTF
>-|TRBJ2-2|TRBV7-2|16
CASSRLAGGVTGELFF
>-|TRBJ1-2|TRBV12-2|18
CASRLARRGIPTNYGYTF
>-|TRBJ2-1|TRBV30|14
CASSGGSQVSEQFF
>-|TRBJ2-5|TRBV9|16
CASSAGQGFPRETQYF
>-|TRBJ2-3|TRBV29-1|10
CSVAGDTQYF
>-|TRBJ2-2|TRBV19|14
CASSPIAGEGELFF
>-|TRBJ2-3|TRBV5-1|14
CASSRDRVGDTQYF
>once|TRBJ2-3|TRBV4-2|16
CASSQVGGGGADTQYF
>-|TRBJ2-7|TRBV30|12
CAWSPGAYEQYF
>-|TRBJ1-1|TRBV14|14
CASSQIIRNTEAFF
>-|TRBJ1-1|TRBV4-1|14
CASSQSTLRTEAFF
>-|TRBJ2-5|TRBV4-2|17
CASSQGVGETRAETQYF
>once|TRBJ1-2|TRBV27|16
CASSLKGDRGGYGYTF
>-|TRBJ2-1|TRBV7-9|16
CASSPSGRALGNEQFF
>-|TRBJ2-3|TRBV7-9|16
CASSLGGRVGTDTQYF
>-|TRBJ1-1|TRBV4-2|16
CASSPRGQGVRAEAFF
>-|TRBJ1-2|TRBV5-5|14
CASSLNRGLSGYTF
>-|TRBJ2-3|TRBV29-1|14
CSVVAGQSPDTQYF
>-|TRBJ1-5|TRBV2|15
CASSSQGRPNQPQHF
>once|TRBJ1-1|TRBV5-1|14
CASSAGTLNTEAFF
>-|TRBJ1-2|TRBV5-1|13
CASRIRGGYGYTF
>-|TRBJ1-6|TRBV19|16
CASSTERQGYNSPLHF
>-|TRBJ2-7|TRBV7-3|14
CASSRTALSPEQYF
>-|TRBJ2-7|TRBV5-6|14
CASSLLSGGGEQYF
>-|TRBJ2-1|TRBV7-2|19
CASSARRVVSAGTYNEQFF
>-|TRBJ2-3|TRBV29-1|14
CSVAPGHVGDTQYF
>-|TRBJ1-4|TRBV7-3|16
CASSLRGQGRGEKLFF
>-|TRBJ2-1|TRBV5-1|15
CASSPEPGGRNEQFF
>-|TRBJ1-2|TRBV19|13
CASRDRVNYGYTF
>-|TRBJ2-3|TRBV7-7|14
CASSLDARADTQYF
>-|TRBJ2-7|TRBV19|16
CASSKAGTGFSYEQYF
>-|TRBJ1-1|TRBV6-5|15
CASSAAVLLNTEAFF
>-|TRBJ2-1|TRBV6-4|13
CASSDSSENEQFF
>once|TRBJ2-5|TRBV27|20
CASSLGGVGRVPWYQETQYF
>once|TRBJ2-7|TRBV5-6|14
CASSFLGARDEQYF
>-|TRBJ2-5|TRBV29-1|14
CSANRQGAHETQYF
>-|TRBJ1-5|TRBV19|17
CASRKVTGGYDNQPQHF
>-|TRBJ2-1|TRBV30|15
CAWRLLRVPYNEQFF
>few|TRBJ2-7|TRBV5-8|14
CASSLFQGANEQYF
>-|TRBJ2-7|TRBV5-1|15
CASSLGRTGDGEQYF
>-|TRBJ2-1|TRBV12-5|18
CASVGTSGVPMSYNEQFF
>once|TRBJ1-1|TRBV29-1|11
CSVSSWPEAFF
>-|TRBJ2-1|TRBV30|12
CGGGRGYNEQFF
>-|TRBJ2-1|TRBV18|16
CASSPPGGSSYNEQFF